This entry lists 9 T cell receptor beta chains sequenced from one sample in a study of cytomegalovirus exposure and HLA in healthy donors. PCR primers comprised 60 Vbeta and 13 Jbeta primers. Clones were sequenced by immunoSEQ multiplex PCR, and TCRdb holds only the in-frame ones, with some missing. The table records 130,000 to 150,000 clones, 80% of them present only once. Sequencing was performed on PBMCs. These receptors all stem from a man between 40 and 49 years old in good health and CMV-seropositive.

This sequence joins TRBV7-6 and TRBJ2-1, with D possibly being TRBD2 (6 bases). CDR1 and CDR2 (germline): SGHVS, FNYEAQ. The CDR3 spans 16 residues. V lost 1 base to trimming and J lost 0 bases, with 10 bases between them. In nucleotides, the CDR3 is TGTGCCAGCAGCTTAGAGGAGGGCGGCTCCTACAATGAGCAGTTCTTC. Translating gives CASSLEEGGSYNEQFF.

There are a few counts of this clone. The CDR3 bases are TGTGCCAGCAGCCCCCTGACTAGCGGGAGATTAAATGAGCAGTTCTTC. This gives the protein CASSPLTSGRLNEQFF. The chain links TRBV11-2 to TRBJ2-1; the match to TRBD2 covers 12 bases. Germline V gene sequence: CDR1 SGHAT, CDR2 FQNNGV. V trimming: 5 bases; J trimming: 7 bases; junction bases outside the gene matches: 9. This CDR3 spans 16 amino acids.

This clone was seen only once. The chain uses TRBV7-9 and TRBJ2-1, with 7 bases identical to TRBD1. Germline trimming cut 7 bases from V and 0 bases from J; bases unmatched to any gene: 3. The germline V gene encodes CDR1 SEHNR and CDR2 FQNEAQ (reference sequence). This CDR3 comprises 14 residues. CDR3 in amino acids: CASNRDSSYNEQFF. CDR3 DNA sequence: TGTGCCAGCAACCGGGACAGCTCCTACAATGAGCAGTTCTTC. Complete variable domain (other parts from reference TRBV7-9 and TRBJ2-1): DTGVSQNPRHKITKRGQNVTFRCDPISEHNRLYWYRQTLGQGPEFLTYFQNEAQLEKSRLLSDRFSAERPKGSFSTLEIQRTEQGDSAMYLCASNRDSSYNEQFFGPGTRLTVL.

Comment on this clone: Other DNA sequences from this sample encode an identical CDR3 as well. The chain couples TRBV15 to TRBJ1-3; D is perhaps TRBD1 (6 bases). The CDR3 has 15 residues. CDR1 is LNHNV and CDR2 is YYDKDF in the germline V gene (reference sequence). The germline V and J ends were trimmed by 0 bases and 0 bases, with 6 bases remaining between them. CDR3 DNA: TGTGCCACCAGCAGAGACAGGGGCTCTGGAAACACCATATATTTT. Translating it yields CATSRDRGSGNTIYF.

The V gene is TRBV4-1, the J gene TRBJ2-7, with TRBD2 identical over 10 bases. Trimming removed 3 bases from V and 1 base from J; junction bases left unmatched: 6. The CDR3 runs 16 residues. The germline CDR1 and CDR2 sequences are MGHRA and YSYEKL. CDR3 nucleotide sequence: TGCGCCAGCAGCCAGGCTCCGGGACTAGCGTCCTACGAGCAGTACTTC. Its protein product is CASSQAPGLASYEQYF.

The rearrangement uses TRBV30 and TRBJ2-5; D remains ambiguous. Trimming left V 0 bases short and J 7 bases short, with 6 bases between. Germline-derived CDR1 and CDR2 are GTSNPN and SVGIG (reference sequence). The CDR3 contains 11 residues. CDR3: CAWSVRGTQYF. Here the CDR3 DNA reads TGTGCCTGGAGTGTACGAGGGACCCAGTACTTC.

This clone was counted only a few times. The V and J genes are TRBV6-1 and TRBJ1-1; TRBD1 matches 8 bases. Germline V gene data show CDR1 as MNHNS and CDR2 as SASEGT. This CDR3 is built from 15 residues. With V trimmed by 1 base and J by 7 bases, 8 bases remained unmatched. The CDR3 region is CASSEVVRGRGEAFF. The DNA of the CDR3 is TGTGCCAGCAGTGAAGTAGTCAGGGGGCGCGGTGAAGCTTTCTTT.

This chain connects TRBV2 to TRBJ2-3; 8 bases align to TRBD2. CDR1 is SNHLY, CDR2 FYNNEI, per germline. Germline trimming cut 2 bases from V and 4 bases from J; bases unmatched to any gene: 8. This CDR3 contains 16 residues. CDR3 protein: CASSESSGGLADTQYF. CDR3 DNA: TGTGCCAGCAGTGAATCGAGCGGGGGTTTAGCAGATACGCAGTATTTT. The whole variable domain, filled in from reference TRBV2 and TRBJ2-3, reads EPEVTQTPSHQVTQMGQEVILRCVPISNHLYFYWYRQILGQKVEFLVSFYNNEISEKSEIFDDQFSVERPDGSNFTLKIRSTKLEDSAMYFCASSESSGGLADTQYFGPGTRLTVL.

This clone is a singleton in its sample. The V call is TRBV19, the J call TRBJ2-5, with 10 positions matching TRBD1. J lost 5 bases, V lost 5 bases, and 8 bases had no gene match. The CDR3 length is 15 residues. Germline lookup yields CDR1 LNHDA and CDR2 SQIVND (reference sequence). The CDR3 reads CASSARTGGKETQYF. The CDR3 nucleotides read TGTGCCAGTAGTGCCAGGACAGGGGGTAAGGAGACCCAGTACTTC.